One and the same sample provided the 30 T cell receptor beta chains below, sequenced in a study of T cells in Graves' hyperthyroidism and ophthalmopathy. Amplification of TCR beta CDR3 regions used RNA as the template. The HTBI primer set served for first-round RT-PCR of the TCR CDR3. TCRdb reprocessed the multiplex PCR reads via MiXCR and lists one record per CDR3 protein. In the table there are around 450,000 distinct CDR3 sequences, 15% to 18% of which are singletons. The sample comprised blood. Receptors originate from a woman between 18 and 29 years old with Graves' hyperthyroidism.

V usage is TRBV7-6 and J usage is TRBJ2-7; D not resolved. CDR1 is SGHVS and CDR2 is FNYEAQ in the germline V gene. Between the trimmed V and J ends, which lost 1 base and 1 base, there was a span of 5 bases. The CDR3 is made up of 13 amino acids. CDR3 nucleotides: TGTGCCAGCAGCTTAGTCGAGTCCTACGAGCAGTACTTC. As protein: CASSLVESYEQYF. The whole variable domain, remainder taken from reference TRBV7-6 and TRBJ2-7, is GAGVSQSPRYKVTKRGQDVALRCDPISGHVSLYWYRQALGQGPEFLTYFNYEAQQDKSGLPNDRFSAERPEGSISTLTIQRTEQRDSAMYRCASSLVESYEQYFGPGTRLTVT.

J is TRBJ2-6 and V is TRBV20-1, with TRBD2 matching over 10 bases. CDR3 length: 15 amino acids. The ends lost 5 bases at V and 2 bases at J; junction bases unmatched: 3. Per germline, CDR1 DFQATT and CDR2 SNEGSKA (reference sequence). The CDR3 protein is CSARSGGAGANVLTF. In nucleotides, the CDR3 is TGCAGTGCTCGGAGCGGGGGGGCTGGGGCCAACGTCCTGACTTTC.

The chain employs TRBV6-1 and TRBJ2-1; D perhaps matches TRBD2 (7 bases). The ends were cut back, 6 bases at V and 8 bases at J, with 17 bases in the middle. This CDR3 contains 14 residues. Germline loops: CDR1 MNHNS, CDR2 SASEGT. The CDR3 region has the DNA TGTGCCAGCAGCAAGGGGGGGTCGAGTGATGAGCAGTTCTTC. Amino acid sequence: CASSKGGSSDEQFF.

This chain joins TRBV4-1 and TRBJ2-4; tentatively, D is TRBD2 (6 bases). Germline V gives CDR1 MGHRA, CDR2 YSYEKL. The CDR3 totals 17 residues. The V and J ends lost 0 bases and 0 bases respectively, with 12 bases between them. The CDR3 loop is CASSQEGGAGAKNIQYF. Here the CDR3 DNA reads TGCGCCAGCAGCCAAGAAGGAGGGGCCGGAGCCAAAAACATTCAGTACTTC.

This clonotype appeared a single time. A much larger clone differs from this one at a single base, so this may be a read error. The chain combines TRBV2 with TRBJ1-2; 7 bases line up with TRBD1. J gave up 2 bases and V 7 bases, and 16 bases lay outside the gene matches. Per the germline V gene, CDR1 is SNHLY and CDR2 is FYNNEI. The CDR3 consists of 17 residues. CDR3 protein: CASKKEKVTGRNYGYTF. The CDR3 region has the DNA TGTGCCAGCAAGAAAGAAAAAGTGACAGGGAGGAACTATGGCTACACCTTC.

This clonotype was seen ten or more times. The rearrangement links TRBV24-1 to TRBJ1-2; D is unresolved. This CDR3 is built from 14 residues. V was shortened by 4 bases and J by 8 bases, with 16 bases between the two germline ends. The germline V gene encodes CDR1 KGHDR and CDR2 SFDVKD. The DNA of the CDR3 is TGTGCCACCAGTGACCGTTTGATTACGGAGGGCTACACCTTC. It encodes CATSDRLITEGYTF.

The gene calls are TRBV20-1 and TRBJ2-1; D is perhaps TRBD1 or TRBD2 (5 bases each). The CDR3 sequence is 14 residues long. V was cut by 3 bases and J by 6 bases, with 15 bases left in between. Germline V gene sequence: CDR1 DFQATT, CDR2 SNEGSKA (reference sequence). DNA of the CDR3: TGCAGTGCTAGTTTGGGGGTCGAGGGCAATGAGCAGTTCTTC. It translates to CSASLGVEGNEQFF.

This clonotype was picked up many times. V usage is TRBV28 and J usage is TRBJ2-1; 8 bases agree with TRBD1. Germline V lookup: CDR1 MDHEN, CDR2 SYDVKM. The ends lost 7 bases at V and 16 bases at J; junction bases unmatched: 18. The length of the CDR3 is 14 residues. CDR3 nucleotides: TGTGCCAGCAAGGGCTTGCTTTGGACAGGGCCCCCTTTCTTC. This codes for CASKGLLWTGPPFF.

This clonotype occurred many times. V usage is TRBV2 and J usage is TRBJ2-3, with no clear D. With 3 bases removed from V and 1 base from J, the gap between germline ends came to 5 bases. The CDR3 is made up of 13 amino acids. CDR1 SNHLY and CDR2 FYNNEI come from the germline V gene. CDR3 DNA sequence: TGTGCCAGCAGTGAGAGACGCACAGATACGCAGTATTTT. Encoded protein: CASSERRTDTQYF.

This clonotype has a count of ten or more. V usage is TRBV3-1 and J usage is TRBJ2-7, with D uncertain. Germline loops: CDR1 LGHDT, CDR2 YNNKEL (reference sequence). Trimming took 1 base from V and 3 from J, leaving 7 bases between them. The CDR3 has 13 residues. The CDR3 loop reads CASSQALVYEQYF. For the CDR3, the DNA is TGTGCCAGCAGCCAAGCCTTAGTCTACGAGCAGTACTTC.

This clonotype was seen at least ten times. The J gene is TRBJ2-3, the V gene TRBV20-1, with TRBD2 identical over 8 bases. The CDR3 is 16 residues long. With 4 bases clipped from V and 2 bases from J, the junction kept 11 bases outside the gene matches. The germline gives CDR1 DFQATT, CDR2 SNEGSKA (reference sequence). The CDR3 reads CSATPLWREDTDTQYF. CDR3 bases: TGCAGTGCTACTCCCCTCTGGCGGGAGGACACAGATACGCAGTATTTT.

This chain links TRBV6-2 or TRBV6-3 with TRBJ1-2, with TRBD1 matching 10 bases. CDR1 is MNHEY, CDR2 SVGEGT, per germline. CDR3 length: 14 amino acids. V shed 6 bases, J shed 5 bases, and the junction held 6 bases outside the gene matches. CDR3 in amino acids: CASRHRDRGYGYTF. The DNA for the CDR3 is TGTGCCAGCAGACACCGGGACAGGGGTTATGGCTACACCTTC.

This clonotype showed up many times. The V gene is TRBV10-1, the J gene TRBJ1-6; D is unclear. Germline lookup yields CDR1 WNHNN and CDR2 SYGVQD (reference sequence). The ends were cut back, 6 bases at V and 5 bases at J, with 8 bases in the middle. The CDR3 loop spans 13 amino acids. CDR3 sequence reads: CASSPRDNSPLHF. CDR3 nucleotide sequence: TGCGCCAGCAGCCCAAGGGATAATTCACCCCTCCACTTT.

This chain links TRBV7-9 with TRBJ1-5, with no clear D. The length of the CDR3 is 13 residues. Germline-derived CDR1 and CDR2 are SEHNR and FQNEAQ (reference sequence). V was shortened by 1 base and J by 3 bases, with 4 bases between the two germline ends. CDR3: CASSLVHNQPQHF. DNA of the CDR3: TGTGCCAGCAGCTTAGTTCACAATCAGCCCCAGCATTTT. Variable domain in full (rest from reference TRBV7-9 and TRBJ1-5): DTGVSQNPRHKITKRGQNVTFRCDPISEHNRLYWYRQTLGQGPEFLTYFQNEAQLEKSRLLSDRFSAERPKGSFSTLEIQRTEQGDSAMYLCASSLVHNQPQHFGDGTRLSIL.

This clonotype has more than one count but fewer than ten. The chain couples TRBV9 to TRBJ1-1, with 7 bases lining up with TRBD1. The CDR3 consists of 17 residues. J gave up 0 bases and V 0 bases, and 8 bases lay outside the gene matches. CDR1 is SGDLS and CDR2 is YYNGEE in the germline V gene. The CDR3 bases are TGTGCCAGCAGCGTAGATCCCCCCGGGACAGTGAACACTGAAGCTTTCTTT. It is translated as CASSVDPPGTVNTEAFF.

This clonotype was picked up a small number of times. The chain is built from TRBV7-2 and TRBJ1-2; D possibly corresponds to TRBD1 (6 bases). V lost 1 base to trimming and J lost 2 bases, with 11 bases between them. Per the germline V gene, CDR1 is SGHTA and CDR2 is FQGNSA. This CDR3 is 15 amino acids long. The CDR3 DNA reads as TGTGCCAGCAGCTTAGTGACAGGATGGAACTATGGCTACACCTTC. It yields the protein CASSLVTGWNYGYTF. Together with reference TRBV7-2 and TRBJ1-2, the CDR3 gives the full variable domain: GAGVSQSPSNKVTEKGKDVELRCDPISGHTALYWYRQSLGQGLEFLIYFQGNSAPDKSGLPSDRFSAERTGGSVSTLTIQRTQQEDSAVYLCASSLVTGWNYGYTFGSGTRLTVV.

V gene TRBV5-8 combines with J gene TRBJ1-6, with D unclear. The CDR3 has 16 amino acids. Germline V gives CDR1 SGHTS, CDR2 YDEGEE. Trimming removed 4 bases from V and 7 bases from J, with 18 bases in between. CDR3 in amino acids: CASSHLGIIGNSPLHF. The DNA of the CDR3 is TGTGCCAGCAGCCACCTCGGGATTATCGGGAATTCACCCCTCCACTTT.

This clonotype was seen more than once but under ten times. This chain connects TRBV27 to TRBJ2-4; a possible D gene is TRBD1 (5 bases). The CDR3 loop spans 16 amino acids. V was cut by 8 bases and J by 1 base, with 18 bases left in between. CDR1 and CDR2 (germline): MNHEY, SMNVEV (reference sequence). The DNA of the CDR3 is TGTGCCAGCTCCCCGACAGAGACAAGGGCCAAAAACATTCAGTACTTC. Translated: CASSPTETRAKNIQYF.

This clonotype showed up just a few times. The V gene is TRBV2, the J gene TRBJ1-2, with a tentative D call TRBD1 (5 bases). Deletions cut 6 bases from V and 7 bases from J, with 12 bases between. The CDR3 loop spans 12 amino acids. In germline, CDR1 is SNHLY, CDR2 FYNNEI. The CDR3 loop is CASRISGVGYTF. In DNA, the CDR3 is TGTGCCAGCAGGATTTCGGGGGTTGGCTACACCTTC.

The table lists this clonotype with many counts. This sequence joins TRBV2 and TRBJ1-5; 10 bases agree with TRBD1. CDR3 size: 17 residues. Germline V gene lookup returns CDR1 SNHLY and CDR2 FYNNEI. J lost 3 bases, V lost 2 bases, and 7 bases had no gene match. The CDR3 is CASSERTGGMINQPQHF. The DNA of the CDR3 is TGTGCCAGCAGTGAAAGGACAGGGGGTATGATCAATCAGCCCCAGCATTTT.

The J gene is TRBJ2-1, the V gene TRBV4-3, with TRBD2 as a possible D gene (7 bases). Germline-derived CDR1 and CDR2 are LGHNA and YSLEER. The CDR3 runs to 16 residues. V dropped 0 bases and J dropped 3 bases, with 12 bases sitting between them. The CDR3 spells CASSQDEGGGYNEQFF. CDR3 sequence (DNA): TGCGCCAGCAGCCAAGACGAGGGGGGGGGCTACAATGAGCAGTTCTTC.

The chain has TRBV13 and TRBJ2-7; D is ambiguous. The CDR3 consists of 14 residues. Trimming removed 0 bases from V and 4 bases from J, with 10 bases in between. CDR1 is PRHDT and CDR2 is FYEKMQ in the germline V gene (reference sequence). CDR3 residues: CASSLGYKEYEQYF. The CDR3 bases are TGTGCCAGCAGCTTAGGGTACAAAGAATACGAGCAGTACTTC.

The table lists this clonotype with many counts. The chain carries TRBV7-3 and TRBJ2-3; possibly TRBD2 for D (6 bases). Trimming removed 5 bases at V and 12 bases at J, with 21 bases between. Germline values: CDR1 SGHTA, CDR2 FQGTGA. The CDR3 has 14 amino acids. The CDR3 coding sequence is TGTGCCAGCAGCCCCACCGGGAGAAATCCATCCCAGTATTTT. Encoded protein: CASSPTGRNPSQYF.

This clonotype has at least ten counts. The chain has TRBV2 and TRBJ1-5, with a tentative D call TRBD1 (6 bases). Trimming removed 6 bases from V and 3 bases from J, with 15 bases in between. Germline V CDR1 and CDR2: SNHLY, FYNNEI. The CDR3 extends over 15 amino acids. The CDR3 reads CASSPRGQLNQPQHF. CDR3 DNA: TGTGCCAGCAGCCCCCGGGGACAACTCAATCAGCCCCAGCATTTT.

This clonotype was found many times. This chain uses TRBV2 with TRBJ2-7, with 8 bases aligning to TRBD1. With 7 bases clipped from V and 5 bases from J, the junction kept 13 bases outside the gene matches. Germline V gene sequence: CDR1 SNHLY, CDR2 FYNNEI. CDR3 size: 15 residues. CDR3 bases: TGTGCCAGCACTTGGGGCGGGACAGGTCCCAACGAGCAGTACTTC. Protein sequence: CASTWGGTGPNEQYF.

A few counts support this clonotype. This chain joins TRBV24-1 and TRBJ2-1; 8 bases are shared with TRBD1. Germline assignment: CDR1 KGHDR and CDR2 SFDVKD. The V gene end was trimmed by 5 bases and the J gene end by 8 bases; junction bases not matched to a gene: 13. CDR3 length: 16 residues. CDR3 amino acids: CATSGPGQGLVDEQFF. In nucleotides, the CDR3 is TGTGCCACCAGTGGGCCCGGACAGGGATTGGTGGATGAGCAGTTCTTC.

This clonotype turned up a few times. The chain recombines TRBV27 with TRBJ1-6; D possibly corresponds to TRBD1 (5 bases). CDR1 and CDR2 from the germline V gene are MNHEY and SMNVEV (reference sequence). The CDR3 runs to 16 residues. The V end was cut by 6 bases, the J end by 6 bases, with 18 bases between. CDR3 DNA: TGTGCCAGCAGCCCATTACCGGACAAACGTAATTCACCCCTCCACTTT. Encoded protein: CASSPLPDKRNSPLHF.

This clonotype showed up just a few times. The chain joins TRBV24-1 to TRBJ2-1; 8 positions agree with TRBD1. The CDR3 is made up of 17 amino acids. Germline trimming cut 7 bases from V and 0 bases from J; bases unmatched to any gene: 10. Germline loops: CDR1 KGHDR, CDR2 SFDVKD. The CDR3 DNA reads as TGTGCCACCAGCGCCTGGGACAGGAGGATCTCCTACAATGAGCAGTTCTTC. Translating gives CATSAWDRRISYNEQFF.

This rearrangement joins TRBV10-3 to TRBJ1-5, with 8 bases aligning to TRBD1. Germline loops: CDR1 ENHRY, CDR2 SYGVKD. With 5 bases clipped from V and 2 bases from J, the junction kept 5 bases outside the gene matches. The length of the CDR3 is 15 residues. CDR3: CAISKDREGNQPQHF. The CDR3 nucleotides are TGTGCCATCAGTAAGGACAGGGAGGGCAATCAGCCCCAGCATTTT.

This rearrangement joins TRBV3-1 to TRBJ1-2; a weak D match, TRBD1 (6 bases). Germline V gene sequence: CDR1 LGHDT, CDR2 YNNKEL (reference sequence). The CDR3 consists of 15 residues. V was trimmed by 4 bases and J by 0 bases, leaving 12 bases between them. The CDR3 loop reads CASSRAGAPNYGYTF. DNA for the CDR3: TGTGCCAGCAGCCGTGCAGGGGCCCCTAACTATGGCTACACCTTC.